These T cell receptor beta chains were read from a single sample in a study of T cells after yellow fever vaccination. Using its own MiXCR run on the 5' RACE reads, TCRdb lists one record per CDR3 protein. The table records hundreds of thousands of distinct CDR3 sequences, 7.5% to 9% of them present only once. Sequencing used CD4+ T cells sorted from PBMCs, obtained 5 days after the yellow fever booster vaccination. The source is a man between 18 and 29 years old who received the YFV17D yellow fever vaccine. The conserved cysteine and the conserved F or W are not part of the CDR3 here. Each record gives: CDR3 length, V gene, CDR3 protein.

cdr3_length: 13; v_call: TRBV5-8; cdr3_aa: ASSSGGMSNQPQH
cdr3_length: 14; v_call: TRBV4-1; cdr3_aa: ASSQALIARNYGYT
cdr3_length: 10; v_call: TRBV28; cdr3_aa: ASSLLRDTQY
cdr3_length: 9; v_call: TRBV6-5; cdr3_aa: ASSYLGEAF
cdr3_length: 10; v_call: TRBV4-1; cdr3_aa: ASSQDSGGAF
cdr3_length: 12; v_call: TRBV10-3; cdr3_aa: ATRTSGVRNEQY
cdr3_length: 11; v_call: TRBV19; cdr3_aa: ASSAGWRETQY
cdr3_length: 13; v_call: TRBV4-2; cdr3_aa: ASSTAGNSNEKLF
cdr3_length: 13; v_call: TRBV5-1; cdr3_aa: ASSLATGSTDTQY
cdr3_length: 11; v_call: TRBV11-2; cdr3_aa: ASSLTSVYGYT
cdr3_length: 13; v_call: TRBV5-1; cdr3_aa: ASSLGDSHGYEQY
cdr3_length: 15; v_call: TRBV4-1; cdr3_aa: ASSQHGDRQGDSPLH
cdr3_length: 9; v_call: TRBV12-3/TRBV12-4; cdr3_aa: ASSLLRSGT
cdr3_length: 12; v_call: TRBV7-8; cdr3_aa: ASSLMEGIQPQH
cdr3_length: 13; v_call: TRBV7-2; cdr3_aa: ASSPTGEPLYEQY
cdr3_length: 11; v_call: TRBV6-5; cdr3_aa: ASNSGGLTEAF
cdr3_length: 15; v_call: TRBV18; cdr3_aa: ASSPFSGDSSYNEQF
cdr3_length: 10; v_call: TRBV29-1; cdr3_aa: SVARPPDTQY
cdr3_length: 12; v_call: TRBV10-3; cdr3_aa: AISEYYTTDTQY
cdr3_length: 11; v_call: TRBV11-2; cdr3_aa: ASTLGSTNEQF
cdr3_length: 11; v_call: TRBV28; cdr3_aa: ASTPSAHNEQF
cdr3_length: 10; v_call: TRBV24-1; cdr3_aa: ATSDLGQPQH
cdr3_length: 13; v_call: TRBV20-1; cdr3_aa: SARGPGQGNHEQY
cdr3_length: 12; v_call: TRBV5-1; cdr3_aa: ASRRGEHTGELF
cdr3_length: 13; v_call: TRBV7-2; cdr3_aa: ASSFGTGLNQPQH
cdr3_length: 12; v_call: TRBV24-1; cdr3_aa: ATSDARETRITY
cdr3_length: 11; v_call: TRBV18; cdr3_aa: ASSRETKNIQY
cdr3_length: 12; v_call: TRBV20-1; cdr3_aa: SARRGGDTGELF
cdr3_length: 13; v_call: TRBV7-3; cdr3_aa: ASSAGLAGTRELF
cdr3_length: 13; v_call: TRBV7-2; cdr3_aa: ASSSPAGGLNEQF
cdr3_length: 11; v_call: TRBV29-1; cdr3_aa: SATSGGPNEQF
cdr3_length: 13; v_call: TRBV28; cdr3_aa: ASSFLLEGTDTQY